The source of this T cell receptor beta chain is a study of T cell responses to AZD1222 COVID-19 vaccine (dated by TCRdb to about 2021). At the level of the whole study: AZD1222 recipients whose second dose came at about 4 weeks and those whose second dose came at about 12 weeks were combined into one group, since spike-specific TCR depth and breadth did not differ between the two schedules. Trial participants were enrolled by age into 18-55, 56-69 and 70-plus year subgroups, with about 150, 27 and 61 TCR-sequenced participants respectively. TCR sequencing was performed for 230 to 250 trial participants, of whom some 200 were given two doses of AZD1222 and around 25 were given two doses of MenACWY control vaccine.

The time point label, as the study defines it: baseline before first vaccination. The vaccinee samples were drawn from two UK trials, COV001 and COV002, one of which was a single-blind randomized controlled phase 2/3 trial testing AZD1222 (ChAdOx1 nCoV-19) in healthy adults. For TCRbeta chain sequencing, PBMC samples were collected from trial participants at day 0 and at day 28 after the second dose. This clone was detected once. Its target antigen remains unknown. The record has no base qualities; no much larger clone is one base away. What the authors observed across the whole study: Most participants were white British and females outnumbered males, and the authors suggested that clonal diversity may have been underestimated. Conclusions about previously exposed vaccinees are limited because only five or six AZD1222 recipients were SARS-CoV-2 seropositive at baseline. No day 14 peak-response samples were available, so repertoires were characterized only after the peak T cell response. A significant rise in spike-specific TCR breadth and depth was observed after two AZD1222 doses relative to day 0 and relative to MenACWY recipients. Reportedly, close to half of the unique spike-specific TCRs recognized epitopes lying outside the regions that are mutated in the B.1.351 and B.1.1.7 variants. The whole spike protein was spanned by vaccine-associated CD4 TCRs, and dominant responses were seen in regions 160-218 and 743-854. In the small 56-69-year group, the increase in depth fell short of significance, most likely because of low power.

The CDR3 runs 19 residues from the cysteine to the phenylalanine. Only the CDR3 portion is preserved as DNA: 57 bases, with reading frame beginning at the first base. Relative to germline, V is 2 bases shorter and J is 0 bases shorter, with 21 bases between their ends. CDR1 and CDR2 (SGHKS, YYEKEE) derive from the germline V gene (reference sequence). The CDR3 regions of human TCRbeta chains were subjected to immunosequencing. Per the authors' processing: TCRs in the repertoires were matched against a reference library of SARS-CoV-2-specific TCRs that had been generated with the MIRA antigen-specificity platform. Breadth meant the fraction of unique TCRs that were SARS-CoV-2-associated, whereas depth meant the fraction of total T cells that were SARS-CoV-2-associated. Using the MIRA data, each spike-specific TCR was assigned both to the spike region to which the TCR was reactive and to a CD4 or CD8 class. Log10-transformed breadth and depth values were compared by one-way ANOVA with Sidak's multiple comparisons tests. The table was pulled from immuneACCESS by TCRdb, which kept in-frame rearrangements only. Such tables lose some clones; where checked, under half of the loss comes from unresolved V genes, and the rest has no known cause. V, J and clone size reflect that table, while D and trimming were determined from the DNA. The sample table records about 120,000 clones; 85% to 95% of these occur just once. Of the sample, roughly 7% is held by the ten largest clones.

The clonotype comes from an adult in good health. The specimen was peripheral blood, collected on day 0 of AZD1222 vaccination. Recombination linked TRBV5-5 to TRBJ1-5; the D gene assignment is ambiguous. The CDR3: CASSFLAIGVGNSNQPQHF. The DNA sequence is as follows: TGTGCCAGCAGCTTCCTGGCCATCGGGGTCGGGAATAGCAATCAGCCCCAGCATTTT.